Reported below is one T cell receptor (beta chain). The table came from immunoSEQ multiplex PCR; TCRdb's copy has only in-frame clones and leaves some out. The sample lists about 150,000 clones; around 84% were seen once. The record originates from a study of blood T cell repertoires in COVID-19. This clonotype was obtained from a woman aged 45-65 years who had been exposed to COVID-19. The sample was PBMCs or T cells enriched from blood (not recorded which).

The CDR3 coding sequence is TGTGCCAGCAGCTTAGGAGCCAAAGAGACCCAGTACTTC. Amino acids: CASSLGAKETQYF. The V and J genes are TRBV5-6 and TRBJ2-5; D is ambiguous. In germline, CDR1 is SGHDT, CDR2 YYEEEE. Trimming took off 2 bases at V and 3 bases at J, with 8 bases between the two ends. The CDR3 runs 13 residues.